This T cell receptor (beta chain) was recorded in a study of blood T cells in healthy people across ages. Study context: With template switching, about one barcoded beta molecule was captured per two T cells.

Study-wide findings and caveats: Older age coincided with a roughly linear decline in TCR beta diversity per million T cells.

The V gene's germline CDR1 is MNHNS and CDR2 SASEGT. The V gene lost 5 bases and the J gene lost 8 bases, with 12 bases spanning the gap. The CDR3 runs to 12 residues. PCR was performed a second time for 7 to 11 cycles using a sample-barcoded 5' primer and a J-beta primer mix. TCRdb used MiXCR to reprocess the 5' RACE reads, holding one entry per CDR3 protein. Of 600,000 to 1,000,000 distinct CDR3 sequences detected, 58% appear once; the ten largest clones hold approximately 20%. Concerning this clonotype: Antigen unknown.

Isolation recovered at least 6.5 million PBMCs from every sample. Sequenced input: blood. This TCR was sampled from a man aged 25 to 40 in good health. The gene calls are TRBV6-1 and TRBJ1-2, with a possible D match to TRBD1 (5 bases). CDR3 DNA sequence: TGTGCCAGCAGTACCAGGGTAGACGGCTACACCTTC. This sequence encodes CASSTRVDGYTF.